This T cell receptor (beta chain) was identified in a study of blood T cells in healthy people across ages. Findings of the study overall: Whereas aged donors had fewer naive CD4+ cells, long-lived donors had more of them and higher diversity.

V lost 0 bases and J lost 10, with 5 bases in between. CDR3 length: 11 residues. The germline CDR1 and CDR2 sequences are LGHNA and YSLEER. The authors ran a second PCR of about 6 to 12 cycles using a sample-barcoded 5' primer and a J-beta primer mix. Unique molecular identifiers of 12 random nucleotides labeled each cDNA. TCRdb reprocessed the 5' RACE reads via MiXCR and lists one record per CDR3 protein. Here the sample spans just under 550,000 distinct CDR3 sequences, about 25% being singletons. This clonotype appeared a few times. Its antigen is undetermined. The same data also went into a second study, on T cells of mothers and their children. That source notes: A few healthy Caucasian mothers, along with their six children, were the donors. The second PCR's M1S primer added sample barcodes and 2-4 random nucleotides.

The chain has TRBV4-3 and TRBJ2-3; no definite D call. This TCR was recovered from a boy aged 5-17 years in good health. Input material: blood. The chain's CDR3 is CASSQDGAQYF. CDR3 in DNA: TGCGCCAGCAGCCAAGATGGGGCGCAGTATTTT.